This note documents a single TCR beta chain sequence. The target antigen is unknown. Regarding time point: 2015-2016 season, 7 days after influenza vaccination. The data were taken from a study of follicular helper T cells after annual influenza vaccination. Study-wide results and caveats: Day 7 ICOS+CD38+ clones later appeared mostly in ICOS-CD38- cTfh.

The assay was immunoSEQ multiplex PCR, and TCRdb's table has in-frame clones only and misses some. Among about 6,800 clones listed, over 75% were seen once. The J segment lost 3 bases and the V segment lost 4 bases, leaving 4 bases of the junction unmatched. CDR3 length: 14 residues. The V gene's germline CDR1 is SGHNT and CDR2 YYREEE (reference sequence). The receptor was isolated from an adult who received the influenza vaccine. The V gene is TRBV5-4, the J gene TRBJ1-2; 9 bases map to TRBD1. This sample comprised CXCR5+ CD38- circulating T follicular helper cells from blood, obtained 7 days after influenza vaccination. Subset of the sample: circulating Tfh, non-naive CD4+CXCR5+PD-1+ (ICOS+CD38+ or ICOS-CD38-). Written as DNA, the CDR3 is TGTGCCAGCAGCAAAACAGGGGGCTACTATGGCTACACCTTC. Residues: CASSKTGGYYGYTF.